This TCR beta chain was sequenced in a study of cytomegalovirus exposure and HLA in healthy donors. Turning to the study itself: Genotyping of more than 300 donors showed that 80% to 90% belonged to the Caucasian-associated ancestry cluster. Broader study findings: According to the study, 150 to 200 TCR beta chains were cytomegalovirus-associated. Most TCRs appeared rarely, but some public TCRs recurred in many donors.

Comment on this clone: The antigen is undetermined.

Researchers ran the PCR with 60 Vbeta and 13 Jbeta primers. Produced via immunoSEQ multiplex PCR; TCRdb's table is partial and in-frame only. The sample yields about 160,000 clones, roughly 85% seen once. V shed 4 bases, J shed 6 bases, and the junction held 11 bases outside the gene matches. The V gene's germline CDR1 is MDHEN and CDR2 SYDVKM. The CDR3 loop spans 15 amino acids. Sequencing input: PBMCs. The receptor was isolated from a boy younger than 10 in good health and CMV-seronegative. The V and J genes are TRBV28 and TRBJ1-2; 7 bases agree with TRBD1. CDR3 protein: CASSSGTASSNGYTF. CDR3 nucleotides: TGTGCCAGCAGTTCCGGGACAGCCAGCTCAAATGGCTACACCTTC.